These 13 T cell receptor beta chains were sequenced from one sample in a study of blood T cell repertoires in COVID-19. Assay used: immunoSEQ multiplex PCR; TCRdb lists only in-frame clones, some missing. The sample includes approximately 90,000 clones, over 80% of them seen just once. The sample comprised peripheral blood. The receptors were gathered from a woman older than 75 with active or convalescent COVID-19.

The rearrangement links TRBV29-1 to TRBJ1-4; D not resolved. Trimming cost V 4 bases and J 3 bases, with 12 bases left between them. Looked up from germline, CDR1 is SQVTM and CDR2 is ANQGSEA. CDR3 length equals 14 residues. This chain's CDR3 is CSVVTSGANEKLFF. CDR3 sequence (DNA): TGCAGCGTTGTCACTAGCGGGGCTAATGAAAAACTGTTTTTT.

The J gene is TRBJ2-5, the V gene TRBV10-3; D unresolved. The length of the CDR3 is 17 residues. V was clipped by 2 bases and J by 5 bases, with 21 bases between them. Germline CDR1 and CDR2: ENHRY and SYGVKD. CDR3 amino acids: CAISEPTKSHLRETQYF. The CDR3 DNA is TGTGCCATCAGTGAGCCCACCAAAAGCCACCTCCGGGAGACCCAGTACTTC.

This chain joins TRBV5-1 and TRBJ1-2, with 7 nucleotides matching TRBD1. The CDR3 length is 15 residues. The ends lost 3 bases at V and 4 bases at J; junction bases unmatched: 9. Looked up from germline, CDR1 is SGHRS and CDR2 is YFSETQ. CDR3 bases: TGCGCCAGCAGCTCGGGACAGACCCTAACCTATGGCTACACCTTC. It is translated as CASSSGQTLTYGYTF.

The V gene is TRBV9, the J gene TRBJ2-1, with TRBD2 identical over 7 bases. Germline-derived CDR1 and CDR2 are SGDLS and YYNGEE. The CDR3 extends over 14 amino acids. The V segment lost 3 bases and the J segment 4 bases; nucleotides outside the gene matches: 4. The CDR3 DNA sequence: TGTGCCAGCAGCGCCCGGGACTATTACAATGAGCAGTTCTTC. It specifies CASSARDYYNEQFF.

This clone was picked up one time. V usage is TRBV18 and J usage is TRBJ1-1; 7 bases match TRBD1. Germline V gene lookup returns CDR1 KGHSH and CDR2 LQKENI. The ends lost 6 bases at V and 1 base at J; junction bases unmatched: 8. The CDR3 covers 15 residues. The CDR3 DNA reads TGTGCCAGCTCGCCAACAGGGGAAAGGAACACTGAAGCTTTCTTT. It is translated as CASSPTGERNTEAFF.

The chain carries TRBV2 and TRBJ2-3; 11 bases agree with TRBD1. This CDR3 contains 14 residues. With V trimmed by 7 bases and J by 5 bases, 5 bases remained unmatched. CDR1 and CDR2 from the germline V gene are SNHLY and FYNNEI. As DNA, the CDR3 is TGTGCCAGCACGGACAGGGGGCTCAAAGATACGCAGTATTTT. Translated: CASTDRGLKDTQYF.

V gene TRBV6-2 or TRBV6-3 combines with J gene TRBJ2-2; the match to TRBD2 covers 9 bases. Trimming removed 4 bases from V and 6 bases from J; junction bases left unmatched: 9. Germline V gene lookup returns CDR1 MNHEY and CDR2 SVGEGT. The CDR3 sequence is 16 residues long. The DNA for the CDR3 is TGTGCCAGCAGTTTGGGCGGGGGGGCCTGGGCCGGGGAGCTGTTTTTT. Translating gives CASSLGGGAWAGELFF.

The chain is built from TRBV11-3 and TRBJ1-4; no clear D gene. From germline, CDR1 is SGHNT and CDR2 YENEEA. Trimming stripped 5 bases from V and 7 bases from J, with 14 bases between. The CDR3 totals 14 residues. CDR3 loop: CASSQGRGSEKLFF. CDR3 DNA: TGTGCCAGCAGCCAAGGGCGGGGAAGTGAAAAACTGTTTTTT.

The chain recombines TRBV6-5 with TRBJ2-3; D possibly corresponds to TRBD2 (6 bases). CDR1 MNHEY and CDR2 SVGAGI come from the germline V gene. The CDR3 spans 16 residues. V gave up 0 bases and J gave up 2 bases, with 12 bases separating them. The CDR3 is CASSYSTGLHTDTQYF. CDR3 DNA: TGTGCCAGCAGTTACTCCACGGGACTCCACACAGATACGCAGTATTTT.

The sample holds one count of this clone. The chain couples TRBV11-2 to TRBJ2-1; 7 nucleotides match TRBD1. After removal of 5 bases from V and 4 bases from J, the junction contained 8 bases not matched to a gene. Germline V gene lookup returns CDR1 SGHAT and CDR2 FQNNGV. The CDR3 totals 15 residues. CDR3 sequence reads: CASSVGGQPYNEQFF. The DNA for the CDR3 is TGTGCCAGCAGCGTAGGGGGACAGCCATACAATGAGCAGTTCTTC.

The chain is built from TRBV19 and TRBJ1-1, with D unresolved. The germline V gene has CDR1 LNHDA and CDR2 SQIVND (reference sequence). Trimming shortened V by 0 bases and J by 13 bases, and 21 bases separated the two germline ends. The CDR3 contains 15 residues. The CDR3 region is CASSIDGSFEPTGFF. For the CDR3, the DNA is TGTGCCAGTAGTATAGACGGATCTTTCGAACCAACGGGTTTCTTT.

The chain links TRBV13 to TRBJ1-3; 7 bases fit TRBD1. V lost 0 bases, J lost 2 bases, and 4 bases stayed unmatched. The germline CDR1 and CDR2 sequences are PRHDT and FYEKMQ (reference sequence). The CDR3 is 16 residues long. DNA of the CDR3: TGTGCCAGCAGCTTAGGCCCGACAGGGACTGGAAACACCATATATTTT. It specifies CASSLGPTGTGNTIYF.

This rearrangement joins TRBV11-2 to TRBJ1-6; perhaps TRBD1 as D (5 bases). This CDR3 contains 16 residues. Germline V gene data show CDR1 as SGHAT and CDR2 as FQNNGV. V lost 1 base and J lost 6, with 13 bases in between. The CDR3 loop reads CASSLVSPGGNSPLHF. Written as DNA, the CDR3 is TGTGCCAGCAGCTTAGTAAGCCCGGGGGGTAATTCACCCCTCCACTTT.